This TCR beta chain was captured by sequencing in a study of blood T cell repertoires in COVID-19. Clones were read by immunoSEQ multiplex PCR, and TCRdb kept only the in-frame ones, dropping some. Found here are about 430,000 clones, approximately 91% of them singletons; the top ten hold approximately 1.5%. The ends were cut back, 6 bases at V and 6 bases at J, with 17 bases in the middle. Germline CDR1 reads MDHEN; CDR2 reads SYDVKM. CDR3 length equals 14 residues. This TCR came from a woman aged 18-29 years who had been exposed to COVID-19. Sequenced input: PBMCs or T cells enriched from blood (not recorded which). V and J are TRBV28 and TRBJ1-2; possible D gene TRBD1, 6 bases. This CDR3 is CASRTPPRGNGYTF. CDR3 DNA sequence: TGTGCCAGCAGAACCCCCCCCAGGGGAAATGGCTACACCTTC.